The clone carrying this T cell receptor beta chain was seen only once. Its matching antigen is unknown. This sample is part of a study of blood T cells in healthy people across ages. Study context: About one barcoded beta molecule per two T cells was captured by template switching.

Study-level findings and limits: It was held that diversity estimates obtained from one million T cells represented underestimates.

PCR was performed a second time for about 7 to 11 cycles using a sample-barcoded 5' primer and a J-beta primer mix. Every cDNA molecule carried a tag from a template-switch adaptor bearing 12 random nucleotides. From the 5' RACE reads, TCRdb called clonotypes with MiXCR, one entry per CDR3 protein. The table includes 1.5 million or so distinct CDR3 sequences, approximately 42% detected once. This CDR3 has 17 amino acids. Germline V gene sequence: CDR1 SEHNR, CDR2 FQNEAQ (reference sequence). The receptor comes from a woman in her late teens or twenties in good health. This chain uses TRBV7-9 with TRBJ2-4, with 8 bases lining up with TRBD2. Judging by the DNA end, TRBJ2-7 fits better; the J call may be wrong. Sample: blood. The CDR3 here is CASSLAISGLAGYEQYF. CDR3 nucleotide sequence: TGTGCCAGCAGCTTAGCTATTTCCGGTCTAGCGGGTTACGAGCAGTACTTC.